Listed here are 27 T cell receptor beta chains from one sample, sequenced in a study of shared clonotypes between healthy human individuals. The assay was immunoSEQ multiplex PCR, and TCRdb's table has in-frame clones only and misses some. Among 2 million to 2.5 million clones listed, roughly 94% were seen once. Sequencing used naive CD4+ T cells sorted from blood. Subset defined: CD45RA+ positively selected. Receptors were obtained from a man aged 18 to 35 in good health.

J is TRBJ2-3 and V is TRBV4-3; 10 bases are shared with TRBD2. The CDR3 consists of 15 residues. Germline values: CDR1 LGHNA, CDR2 YSLEER. The V and J ends lost 3 bases and 3 bases, in that order; junction bases with no gene match: 3. The CDR3 here is CASSQLAGETDTQYF. The DNA of the CDR3 is TGCGCCAGCAGCCAGCTAGCGGGAGAGACAGATACGCAGTATTTT.

The chain recombines TRBV7-3 with TRBJ2-7; 13 bases align to TRBD2. J lost 8 bases, V lost 1 base, and 11 bases had no gene match. Germline V gives CDR1 SGHTA, CDR2 FQGTGA. The CDR3 loop spans 17 amino acids. The CDR3 spells CASSLKPRLAGGGKQYF. CDR3 DNA: TGTGCCAGCAGCTTAAAACCCCGACTAGCGGGGGGTGGGAAGCAGTACTTC.

Remarks on this clone: Other DNA sequences of this sample code for an identical CDR3. This rearrangement joins TRBV30 to TRBJ2-2; D might be TRBD2 (5 bases). Germline assignment: CDR1 GTSNPN and CDR2 SVGIG (reference sequence). Deletions cut 2 bases from V and 4 bases from J, with 8 bases between. The CDR3 extends over 13 amino acids. The CDR3 is CAWSPRGTGELFF. The CDR3 nucleotides read TGTGCCTGGAGTCCACGGGGCACCGGGGAGCTGTTTTTT.

This clone occurred once. The chain combines TRBV5-1 with TRBJ2-7; 9 bases are shared with TRBD1. The CDR3 spans 14 residues. The V gene's germline CDR1 is SGHRS and CDR2 YFSETQ. The V and J ends lost 5 bases and 4 bases, in that order; junction bases with no gene match: 7. The CDR3 coding sequence is TGCGCCAGCAGTATGCCAGGACAGGGGTACGAGCAGTACTTC. Protein product: CASSMPGQGYEQYF. Using reference TRBV5-1 and TRBJ2-7 for the parts outside the CDR3, the full variable domain is KAGVTQTPRYLIKTRGQQVTLSCSPISGHRSVSWYQQTPGQGLQFLFEYFSETQRNKGNFPGRFSGRQFSNSRSEMNVSTLELGDSALYLCASSMPGQGYEQYFGPGTRLTVT.

This clone was picked up many times. The chain recombines TRBV29-1 with TRBJ1-1; 8 bases line up with TRBD1. Germline trimming cut 5 bases from V and 1 base from J; bases unmatched to any gene: 6. This CDR3 region has 14 residues. CDR1 is SQVTM, CDR2 ANQGSEA, per germline. CDR3 DNA sequence: TGCAGCGTTACATGGACAGGGACGAACACTGAAGCTTTCTTT. This translates into CSVTWTGTNTEAFF.

This clone has just a few counts. Within the sample, other DNA sequences also encode this same CDR3. The V call is TRBV6-5, the J call TRBJ2-7; D may match TRBD1 or TRBD2 (5 bases each). The CDR3 sequence is 12 residues long. Germline-derived CDR1 and CDR2 are MNHEY and SVGAGI. The V and J ends lost 8 bases and 2 bases respectively, with 10 bases between them. CDR3 residues: CASSRDAYEQYF. DNA for the CDR3: TGTGCCAGCTCCCGGGACGCCTACGAGCAGTACTTC.

The chain uses TRBV7-2 and TRBJ2-7; unclear D gene. The CDR3 extends over 15 amino acids. Trimming left V 4 bases short and J 0 bases short, with 13 bases between. Germline CDR1 and CDR2: SGHTA and FQGNSA. In DNA, the CDR3 is TGTGCCAGCAGCTGGACGTCGACGGGCTCCTACGAGCAGTACTTC. Its protein is CASSWTSTGSYEQYF.

This chain uses TRBV9 with TRBJ2-7; 10 bases fit TRBD2. The CDR3 covers 16 residues. The junction had 5 bases not matched to a gene; V was cut back by 0 bases and J by 2 bases. Per the germline V gene, CDR1 is SGDLS and CDR2 is YYNGEE. The CDR3 region has the DNA TGTGCCAGCAGCGTAGGGGGGACTAGCGTCCCCTACGAGCAGTACTTC. It specifies CASSVGGTSVPYEQYF.

The chain uses TRBV5-1 and TRBJ2-5, with 7 nucleotides matching TRBD1. Germline-derived CDR1 and CDR2 are SGHRS and YFSETQ. J lost 5 bases, V lost 6 bases, and 7 bases had no gene match. The CDR3 sequence is 13 residues long. The CDR3 here is CASNPTGLETQYF. Written as DNA, the CDR3 is TGCGCCAGCAACCCGACAGGGTTGGAGACCCAGTACTTC.

The chain combines TRBV2 with TRBJ2-4; TRBD2 matches 12 bases. The CDR3 is made up of 14 amino acids. Germline V lookup: CDR1 SNHLY, CDR2 FYNNEI. V lost 5 bases to trimming and J lost 9 bases; unmatched junction nucleotides: 5. The CDR3 region has the DNA TGTGCCAGCAGTAGACTAGCGGGAGTACTCATTCAGTACTTC. Translation gives CASSRLAGVLIQYF.

A word on this clone: Other DNA sequences within the sample encode an identical CDR3. The chain employs TRBV9 and TRBJ2-2; no definite D call. Germline CDR1 is SGDLS and CDR2 is YYNGEE. V lost 0 bases and J lost 0, with 6 bases in between. This CDR3 comprises 15 residues. The CDR3 loop reads CASSVGHANTGELFF. As DNA, the CDR3 is TGTGCCAGCAGCGTAGGCCACGCGAACACCGGGGAGCTGTTTTTT.

Only one count was recorded for this clone. The chain is built from TRBV6-6 and TRBJ1-5; D is ambiguous. The germline CDR1 and CDR2 sequences are MNHNY and SVGAGI (reference sequence). The V end was cut by 7 bases, the J end by 1 base, with 11 bases between. This CDR3 region has 14 residues. The CDR3 protein is CASTVWESNQPQHF. CDR3 DNA sequence: TGTGCCAGCACTGTTTGGGAAAGCAATCAGCCCCAGCATTTT.

The V gene is TRBV6-5, the J gene TRBJ1-6; TRBD1 agrees at 7 bases. With 7 bases clipped from V and 4 bases from J, the junction kept 4 bases outside the gene matches. The CDR3 consists of 14 residues. CDR1 and CDR2 from the germline V gene are MNHEY and SVGAGI. The CDR3 here is CASTPGQYNSPLHF. Here the CDR3 DNA reads TGTGCCAGCACCCCGGGACAGTATAATTCACCCCTCCACTTT.

V is TRBV6-5 and J is TRBJ1-1, with 7 positions matching TRBD1. The CDR3 is 15 residues long. From germline, CDR1 is MNHEY and CDR2 SVGAGI. With V trimmed by 5 bases and J by 0 bases, 6 bases remained unmatched. The chain's CDR3 is CASSRTGTVNTEAFF. The CDR3, as DNA: TGTGCCAGCAGTCGGACCGGGACAGTGAACACTGAAGCTTTCTTT.

J is TRBJ1-3 and V is TRBV25-1, with D unclear. The germline V and J ends were trimmed by 6 bases and 0 bases, with 9 bases remaining between them. Germline CDR1 reads MGHDK; CDR2 reads SYGVNS. The CDR3 contains 14 residues. CDR3 in amino acids: CASSGRGSGNTIYF. For the CDR3, the DNA is TGTGCCAGCAGCGGCAGAGGCTCTGGAAACACCATATATTTT.

This sequence joins TRBV11-2 and TRBJ2-2, with no clear D. Germline assignment: CDR1 SGHAT and CDR2 FQNNGV. V lost 7 bases and J 4 bases, leaving 10 bases between the germline ends. The CDR3 runs 13 residues. The CDR3 nucleotides are TGTGCCAGCAATACTATGGCCACCGGGGAGCTGTTTTTT. It encodes CASNTMATGELFF.

The CDR3 is CASSVDWAGGETQYF. CDR3 in DNA: TGTGCCAGCAGTGTCGACTGGGCGGGCGGGGAGACCCAGTACTTC. The chain uses TRBV25-1 and TRBJ2-5, with D perhaps matching TRBD2 (5 bases). This CDR3 region has 15 residues. CDR1 is MGHDK and CDR2 is SYGVNS in the germline V gene. V was trimmed by 4 bases and J by 5 bases, leaving 17 bases between them.

The chain has TRBV10-3 and TRBJ2-5; possible D gene TRBD2, 6 bases. The length of the CDR3 is 14 residues. Germline CDR1 and CDR2: ENHRY and SYGVKD. The V end was cut by 3 bases, the J end by 2 bases, with 10 bases between. The CDR3 is CAISDLGRQETQYF. The DNA for the CDR3 is TGTGCCATCAGTGACCTGGGGAGGCAAGAGACCCAGTACTTC.

The V gene is TRBV4-3, the J gene TRBJ2-6; D is uncertain. This CDR3 comprises 19 residues. The V gene's germline CDR1 is LGHNA and CDR2 YSLEER. V was trimmed by 0 bases and J by 0 bases, leaving 15 bases between them. CDR3 nucleotides: TGCGCCAGCAGCCAAGAGGCGTTAGGTCGTTACTCTGGGGCCAACGTCCTGACTTTC. Its protein product is CASSQEALGRYSGANVLTF.

This sequence joins TRBV27 and TRBJ1-1; TRBD1 matches at 9 bases. The trim removed 5 bases at V and 9 bases at J, leaving 7 bases unmatched. Germline V gene lookup returns CDR1 MNHEY and CDR2 SMNVEV (reference sequence). This CDR3 has 13 amino acids. The CDR3: CASSVAGTGKAFF. The DNA for the CDR3 is TGTGCCAGCAGTGTAGCCGGGACAGGGAAAGCTTTCTTT.

CDR3 residues: CASSEAGREEKLFF. For the CDR3, the DNA is TGTGCCAGCAGTGAAGCCGGGAGGGAAGAAAAACTGTTTTTT. V and J are TRBV6-1 and TRBJ1-4, with D hard to call. The CDR3 sequence is 14 residues long. CDR1 is MNHNS, CDR2 SASEGT, per germline. V was shortened by 0 bases and J by 8 bases, with 10 bases between the two germline ends.

The chain carries TRBV15 and TRBJ2-7, with D hard to call. V was pared by 8 bases and J by 5 bases, with 10 bases between. The length of the CDR3 is 11 residues. Germline-derived CDR1 and CDR2 are LNHNV and YYDKDF (reference sequence). CDR3 amino acids: CATGNQHEQYF. CDR3 coding DNA: TGTGCCACCGGTAACCAACACGAGCAGTACTTC.

This chain connects TRBV5-1 to TRBJ2-2; the D gene is possibly TRBD1 (6 bases). CDR3 length: 18 amino acids. Trimming left V 4 bases short and J 0 bases short, with 19 bases between. CDR1 SGHRS and CDR2 YFSETQ come from the germline V gene. CDR3 sequence reads: CASSGRDTFFANTGELFF. CDR3 nucleotide sequence: TGCGCCAGCAGCGGCCGGGACACCTTCTTCGCGAACACCGGGGAGCTGTTTTTT.

The V and J genes are TRBV28 and TRBJ2-1; D is perhaps TRBD1 (5 bases). CDR3 size: 15 residues. Looked up from germline, CDR1 is MDHEN and CDR2 is SYDVKM. Trimming removed 5 bases from V and 5 bases from J, with 16 bases in between. The CDR3 bases are TGTGCCAGCAGTCCGCAGGGTCGACTGGACAATGAGCAGTTCTTC. Protein product: CASSPQGRLDNEQFF.

On this clone: Other DNA sequences of this sample code for an identical CDR3. The chain carries TRBV11-2 and TRBJ1-3, with no clear D. The CDR3 loop spans 15 amino acids. Germline V gene data show CDR1 as SGHAT and CDR2 as FQNNGV. V was shortened by 1 base and J by 0 bases, with 7 bases between the two germline ends. The CDR3 reads CASSLVRSSGNTIYF. CDR3 DNA: TGTGCCAGCAGCTTAGTTCGGAGCTCTGGAAACACCATATATTTT.

The chain has TRBV14 and TRBJ1-2; possible D gene TRBD1, 5 bases. Trimming cost V 0 bases and J 7 bases, with 15 bases left between them. The CDR3 has 15 amino acids. CDR1 is SGHDN and CDR2 is FVKESK in the germline V gene. The CDR3, as DNA: TGTGCCAGCAGCCAAGACTCATGGTCCGGGGGTGGCTACACCTTC. Encoded protein: CASSQDSWSGGGYTF. The full variable domain, its missing parts supplied by reference TRBV14 and TRBJ1-2, is EAGVTQFPSHSVIEKGQTVTLRCDPISGHDNLYWYRRVMGKEIKFLLHFVKESKQDESGMPNNRFLAERTGGTYSTLKVQPAELEDSGVYFCASSQDSWSGGGYTFGSGTRLTVV.

The rearrangement joins TRBV28 to TRBJ2-2; a weak D match, TRBD2 (7 bases). This CDR3 contains 19 residues. Trimming took off 3 bases at V and 4 bases at J, with 24 bases between the two ends. Germline lookup yields CDR1 MDHEN and CDR2 SYDVKM. The CDR3 loop is CASSLTTAHTGRVTGELFF. DNA of the CDR3: TGTGCCAGCAGTTTGACAACCGCGCACACAGGGAGGGTCACCGGGGAGCTGTTTTTT.